The entry below describes one T cell receptor beta chain. Antigen: not known. This CDR3 is 15 amino acids long. V was shortened by 3 bases and J by 7 bases, with 15 bases between the two germline ends. Germline V CDR1 and CDR2: LNHDA, SQIVND (reference sequence). The sample comes from a study of OX40 agonist ivuxolimab in advanced cancers. Individuals having autoimmune disease history or systemic immunosuppression were not enrolled. Profiled with immunoSEQ multiplex PCR; TCRdb holds only in-frame clones, not every one. The data contain 50,000 to 65,000 clones, 89% of them singletons. Overall study findings and caveats: Normalized T-cell clonal expansion was also low in a subset of nonresponders. Clonal expansion was seen in CD4+ and CD8+ blood T cells by week 6 at 0.1 to 3.0 mg/kg.

Sequences were derived from CD4+ or CD8+ T cells sorted from blood, sampled in a trial of the OX40 agonist ivuxolimab. The chain is built from TRBV19 and TRBJ2-2; D remains unclear. The clonotype was recovered from an adult with an advanced solid tumor such as melanoma, head and neck, liver or kidney cancer. As DNA, the CDR3 is TGTGCCAGTAGTATCGACCACCGTGACGGCGGGGAGCTGTTTTTT. Translation: CASSIDHRDGGELFF. Using reference TRBV19 and TRBJ2-2 for the parts outside the CDR3, the full variable domain is DGGITQSPKYLFRKEGQNVTLSCEQNLNHDAMYWYRQDPGQGLRLIYYSQIVNDFQKGDIAEGYSVSREKKESFPLTVTSAQKNPTAFYLCASSIDHRDGGELFFGEGSRLTVL.